These 14 T cell receptor beta chains originate from one sample sequenced in a study of long-term antiretroviral therapy in people with HIV. Survey-level immunoSEQ v3.0 assays were run. Some clones are missing from TCRdb's copy, which holds only in-frame ones; the method was immunoSEQ multiplex PCR. The top ten hold around 3.5% of the sample, which has over 30,000 clones, about four fifths seen once. This specimen consisted of unsorted PBMCs, obtained 3 years after starting antiretroviral therapy. Every receptor here comes from a man aged 45 to 65 with HIV.

This clone was counted once. The sample contains more than one DNA sequence encoding this CDR3. The chain combines TRBV11-3 with TRBJ2-2; a weak D match, TRBD2 (5 bases). V dropped 2 bases and J dropped 1 base, with 5 bases sitting between them. From germline, CDR1 is SGHNT and CDR2 YENEEA. The CDR3 consists of 14 residues. CDR3 sequence reads: CASSLRGNTGELFF. Written as DNA, the CDR3 is TGTGCCAGCAGCTTACGGGGGAACACCGGGGAGCTGTTTTTT.

A single count supports this clone. The chain uses TRBV7-3 and TRBJ2-5; D remains ambiguous. Germline V gene data show CDR1 as SGHTA and CDR2 as FQGTGA. This CDR3 has 13 amino acids. Trimming pared 4 bases from V and 4 bases from J, leaving 10 bases between. The CDR3 protein is CASSSGVGETQYF. The CDR3 DNA is TGTGCCAGCAGCTCTGGAGTGGGAGAGACCCAGTACTTC.

V is TRBV6-6 and J is TRBJ2-5, with a possible D match to TRBD1 (6 bases). V lost 2 bases, J lost 2 bases, and 12 bases lay in between. The CDR3 consists of 15 residues. Per germline, CDR1 MNHNY and CDR2 SVGAGI (reference sequence). CDR3 sequence: CASSYGQWGQETQYF. DNA for the CDR3: TGTGCCAGCAGTTACGGACAGTGGGGGCAAGAGACCCAGTACTTC.

This clone was seen a few times. The gene calls are TRBV28 and TRBJ1-2, with D possibly matching TRBD1 (5 bases). CDR3 length: 12 amino acids. V was trimmed by 6 bases and J by 8 bases, leaving 13 bases between them. From germline, CDR1 is MDHEN and CDR2 SYDVKM. The CDR3 bases are TGTGCCAGCAGGGGGCACAAGGAAGGCTACACCTTC. Its translation is CASRGHKEGYTF.

In nucleotides, the CDR3 is TGTGCCAGCAGCCAAGCGCGGGGAGGGACTATGCAAGAGACCCAGTACTTC. Protein product: CASSQARGGTMQETQYF. This chain links TRBV4-2 with TRBJ2-5; the match to TRBD2 covers 7 bases. Germline V gene data show CDR1 as LGHNA and CDR2 as YNFKEQ. This CDR3 has 17 residues. The trim removed 1 base at V and 2 bases at J, leaving 10 bases unmatched.

Worth noting for this clone: Different DNA sequences within this sample yield the same CDR3. The chain couples TRBV20-1 to TRBJ2-7; the D is unclear. V was cut by 2 bases and J by 2 bases, with 4 bases left in between. Germline V gene data show CDR1 as DFQATT and CDR2 as SNEGSKA (reference sequence). The CDR3 covers 11 residues. The CDR3 protein is CSARLTYEQYF. DNA of the CDR3: TGCAGTGCTAGACTAACCTACGAGCAGTACTTC.

The rearrangement links TRBV27 to TRBJ2-7, with a tentative D call TRBD2 (7 bases). From germline, CDR1 is MNHEY and CDR2 SMNVEV (reference sequence). V dropped 6 bases and J dropped 4 bases, with 16 bases sitting between them. CDR3 length equals 14 residues. The CDR3 bases are TGTGCCAGCAGAAGCGGGACAACCGGGTACGAGCAGTACTTC. Its translation: CASRSGTTGYEQYF.

This clone came up once. The chain links TRBV14 to TRBJ2-7; D gene uncertain. Trimming left V 4 bases short and J 0 bases short, with 16 bases between. Germline CDR1 reads SGHDN; CDR2 reads FVKESK. The CDR3 extends over 16 amino acids. CDR3: CASSPGWSVLSYEQYF. For the CDR3, the DNA is TGTGCCAGCAGCCCCGGTTGGTCAGTACTCTCCTACGAGCAGTACTTC.

This chain connects TRBV15 to TRBJ2-7; 12 positions match TRBD2. Germline V gene sequence: CDR1 LNHNV, CDR2 YYDKDF (reference sequence). The ends lost 3 bases at V and 7 bases at J; junction bases unmatched: 16. This CDR3 is 18 amino acids long. The CDR3 here is CATSRASGRERPPLEQYF. In DNA form, the CDR3 reads TGTGCCACCAGCAGGGCTAGCGGGAGGGAGCGCCCTCCTTTGGAGCAGTACTTC.

This chain joins TRBV18 and TRBJ2-7; TRBD2 aligns across 8 bases. With 5 bases clipped from V and 2 bases from J, the junction kept 14 bases outside the gene matches. The CDR3 consists of 17 residues. Looked up from germline, CDR1 is KGHSH and CDR2 is LQKENI. This chain's CDR3 is CASSSTGRAGVPYEQYF. The DNA of the CDR3 is TGTGCCAGCTCATCAACCGGCCGAGCGGGAGTCCCCTACGAGCAGTACTTC.

V and J are TRBV11-1 and TRBJ1-6; D gene uncertain. The germline V gene encodes CDR1 SGHAT and CDR2 FQDESV (reference sequence). The V end lost 3 bases, the J end lost 7 bases, and 10 bases lay between the germline ends. The CDR3 is made up of 14 amino acids. The CDR3 nucleotides are TGTGCCAGCAGCTTGTTATCGGGAAATTCACCCCTCCACTTT. It yields the protein CASSLLSGNSPLHF. Together with reference TRBV11-1 and TRBJ1-6, the CDR3 gives the full variable domain: EAEVAQSPRYKITEKSQAVAFWCDPISGHATLYWYRQILGQGPELLVQFQDESVVDDSQLPKDRFSAERLKGVDSTLKIQPAELGDSAMYLCASSLLSGNSPLHFGNGTRLTVT.

The chain uses TRBV7-6 and TRBJ1-5; tentatively, D is TRBD1 (5 bases). This CDR3 has 15 residues. V lost 2 bases to trimming and J lost 5 bases, with 13 bases between them. Germline V gene lookup returns CDR1 SGHVS and CDR2 FNYEAQ. The chain's CDR3 is CASSLTAGRDQPQHF. DNA of the CDR3: TGTGCCAGCAGCTTAACGGCAGGGAGGGATCAGCCCCAGCATTTT.

V is TRBV18 and J is TRBJ1-5, with 8 bases matching TRBD1. The junction had 8 bases not matched to a gene; V was cut back by 6 bases and J by 1 base. CDR3 length: 16 residues. The V gene's germline CDR1 is KGHSH and CDR2 LQKENI. The CDR3 sequence: CASSQLDRGSNQPQHF. CDR3 DNA: TGTGCCAGCTCCCAACTTGACAGGGGAAGCAATCAGCCCCAGCATTTT.

This clone showed up just once. This chain uses TRBV2 with TRBJ2-7; 11 nucleotides line up with TRBD1. Germline lookup yields CDR1 SNHLY and CDR2 FYNNEI. With 7 bases clipped from V and 3 bases from J, the junction kept 8 bases outside the gene matches. The CDR3 spans 15 residues. CDR3: CASNPDRGQGYEQYF. In nucleotides, the CDR3 is TGTGCCAGCAACCCGGACAGGGGGCAAGGCTACGAGCAGTACTTC.